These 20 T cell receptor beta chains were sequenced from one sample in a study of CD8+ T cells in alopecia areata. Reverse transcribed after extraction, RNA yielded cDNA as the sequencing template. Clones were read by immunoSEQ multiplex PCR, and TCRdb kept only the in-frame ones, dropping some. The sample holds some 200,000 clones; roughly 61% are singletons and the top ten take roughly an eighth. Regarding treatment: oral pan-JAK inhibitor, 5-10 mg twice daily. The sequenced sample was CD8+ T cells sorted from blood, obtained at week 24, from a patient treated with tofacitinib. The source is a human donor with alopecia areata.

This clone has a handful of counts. The CDR3 here is CASSRGDDYEQYF. Here the CDR3 DNA reads TGTGCCAGCAGCAGGGGAGACGACTACGAGCAGTACTTC. V is TRBV9 and J is TRBJ2-7; either TRBD1 or TRBD2 may supply D (5 bases each). Trimming took 4 bases from V and 3 from J, leaving 11 bases between them. Germline V lookup: CDR1 SGDLS, CDR2 YYNGEE. The CDR3 has 13 residues. Based on the CDR3 plus reference TRBV9 and TRBJ2-7, the full variable domain is DSGVTQTPKHLITATGQRVTLRCSPRSGDLSVYWYQQSLDQGLQFLIQYYNGEERAKGNILERFSAQQFPDLHSELNLSSLELGDSALYFCASSRGDDYEQYFGPGTRLTVT.

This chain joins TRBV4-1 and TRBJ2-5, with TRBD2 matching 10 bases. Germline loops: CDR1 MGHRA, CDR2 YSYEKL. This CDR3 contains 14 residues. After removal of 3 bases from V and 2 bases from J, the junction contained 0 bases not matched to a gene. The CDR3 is CASSQTSGQETQYF. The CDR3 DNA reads TGCGCCAGCAGCCAGACTAGCGGGCAAGAGACCCAGTACTTC.

For the CDR3, the DNA is TGTGCCAGCAGTGCATGGACAGGGGACACTGAAGCTTTCTTT. It specifies CASSAWTGDTEAFF. The chain carries TRBV25-1 and TRBJ1-1; the match to TRBD1 covers 9 bases. The ends lost 4 bases at V and 3 bases at J; junction bases unmatched: 3. CDR1 is MGHDK, CDR2 SYGVNS, per germline. The CDR3 covers 14 residues.

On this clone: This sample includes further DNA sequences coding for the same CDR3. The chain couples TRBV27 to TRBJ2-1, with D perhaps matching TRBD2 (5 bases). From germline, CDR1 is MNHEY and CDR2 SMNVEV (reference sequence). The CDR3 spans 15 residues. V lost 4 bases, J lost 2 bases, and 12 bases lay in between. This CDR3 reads CASSSRDPAYNEQFF. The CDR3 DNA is TGTGCCAGCAGTTCGAGGGATCCTGCCTACAATGAGCAGTTCTTC.

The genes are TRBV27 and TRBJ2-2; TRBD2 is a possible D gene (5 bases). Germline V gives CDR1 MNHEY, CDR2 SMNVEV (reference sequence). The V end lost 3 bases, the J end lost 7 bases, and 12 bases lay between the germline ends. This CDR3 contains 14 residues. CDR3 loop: CASSLGLEVGELFF. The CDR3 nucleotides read TGTGCCAGCAGTTTGGGGTTGGAGGTCGGGGAGCTGTTTTTT.

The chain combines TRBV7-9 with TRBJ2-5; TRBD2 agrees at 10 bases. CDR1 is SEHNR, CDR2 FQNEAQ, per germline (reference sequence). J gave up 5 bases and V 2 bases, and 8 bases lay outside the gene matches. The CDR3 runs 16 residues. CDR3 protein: CASSLTSGGATETQYF. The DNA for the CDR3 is TGTGCCAGCAGCTTAACAAGCGGGGGGGCTACGGAGACCCAGTACTTC.

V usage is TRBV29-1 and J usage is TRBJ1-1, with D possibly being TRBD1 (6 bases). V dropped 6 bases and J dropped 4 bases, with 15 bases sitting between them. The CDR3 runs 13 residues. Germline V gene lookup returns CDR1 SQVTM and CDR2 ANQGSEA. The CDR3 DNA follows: TGCAGCGTCGTAACAGGGATGGGCACTGAAGCTTTCTTT. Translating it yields CSVVTGMGTEAFF.

The CDR3 sequence: CASSFGTGPNGYTF. CDR3 coding DNA: TGTGCCAGCAGCTTCGGGACAGGGCCCAATGGCTACACCTTC. This chain joins TRBV7-8 and TRBJ1-2, with TRBD1 matching over 9 bases. With V trimmed by 3 bases and J by 6 bases, 5 bases remained unmatched. CDR1 and CDR2 (germline): SGHVS, FQNEAQ. CDR3 length equals 14 residues.

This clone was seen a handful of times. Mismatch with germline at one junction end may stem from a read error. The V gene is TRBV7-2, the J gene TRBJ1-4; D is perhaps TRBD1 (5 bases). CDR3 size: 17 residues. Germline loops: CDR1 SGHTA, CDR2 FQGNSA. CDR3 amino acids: CASSMRGAGSTNEKLFF. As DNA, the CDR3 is TGTGCCAGCAGCATGAGGGGTGCCGGGTCAACCAATGAAAAACTGTTTTTT.

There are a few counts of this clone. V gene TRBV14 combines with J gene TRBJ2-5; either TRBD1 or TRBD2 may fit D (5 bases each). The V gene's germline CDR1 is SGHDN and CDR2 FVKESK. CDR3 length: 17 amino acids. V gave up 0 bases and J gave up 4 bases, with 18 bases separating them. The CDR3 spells CASSQDGPLSGRETQYF. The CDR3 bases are TGTGCCAGCAGCCAAGATGGACCCCTTTCAGGGAGAGAGACCCAGTACTTC.

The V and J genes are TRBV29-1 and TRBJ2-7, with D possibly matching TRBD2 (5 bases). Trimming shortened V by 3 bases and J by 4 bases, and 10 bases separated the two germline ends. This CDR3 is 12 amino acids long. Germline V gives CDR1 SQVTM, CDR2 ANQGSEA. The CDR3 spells CSVEEVGYEQYF. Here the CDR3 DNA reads TGCAGCGTTGAGGAGGTGGGGTACGAGCAGTACTTC.

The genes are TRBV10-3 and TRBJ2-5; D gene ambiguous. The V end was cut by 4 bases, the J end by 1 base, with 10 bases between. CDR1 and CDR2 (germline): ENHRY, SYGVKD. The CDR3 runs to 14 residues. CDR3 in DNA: TGTGCCATCAGTGGGAACTCTTCCCAAGAGACCCAGTACTTC. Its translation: CAISGNSSQETQYF.

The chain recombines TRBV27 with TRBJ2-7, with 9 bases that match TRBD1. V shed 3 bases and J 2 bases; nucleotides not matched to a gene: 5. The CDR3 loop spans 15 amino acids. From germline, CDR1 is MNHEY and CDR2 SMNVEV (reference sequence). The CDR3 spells CASSFGQGRAYEQYF. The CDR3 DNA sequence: TGTGCCAGCAGTTTCGGACAGGGGCGAGCCTACGAGCAGTACTTC.

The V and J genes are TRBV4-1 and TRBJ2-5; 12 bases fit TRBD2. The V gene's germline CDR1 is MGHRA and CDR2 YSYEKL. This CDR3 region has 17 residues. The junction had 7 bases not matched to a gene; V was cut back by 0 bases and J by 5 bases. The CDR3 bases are TGCGCCAGCAGCCAAGATGGCCTAGCGGGGGGGCCGGAGACCCAGTACTTC. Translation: CASSQDGLAGGPETQYF.

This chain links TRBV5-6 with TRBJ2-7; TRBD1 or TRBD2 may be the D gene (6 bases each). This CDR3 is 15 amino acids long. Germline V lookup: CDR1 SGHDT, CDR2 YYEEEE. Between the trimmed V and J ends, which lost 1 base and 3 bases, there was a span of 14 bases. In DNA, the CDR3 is TGTGCCAGCAGCTTGTTAACGGGGGCCAACTACGAGCAGTACTTC. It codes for CASSLLTGANYEQYF.

CDR3 amino acids: CATSRGLRAPNQPQHF. Here the CDR3 DNA reads TGTGCCACCAGCAGGGGTCTCAGGGCCCCCAATCAGCCCCAGCATTTT. The J gene is TRBJ1-5, the V gene TRBV15, with TRBD1 as a possible D gene (5 bases). The CDR3 sequence is 16 residues long. CDR1 and CDR2 (germline): LNHNV, YYDKDF (reference sequence). V gave up 3 bases and J gave up 3 bases, with 15 bases separating them.

The CDR3 region has the DNA TGTGCCAGCAGTGACGTGGAGGGGATTAAGGGAGATACGCAGTATTTT. It yields the protein CASSDVEGIKGDTQYF. The genes are TRBV2 and TRBJ2-3, with TRBD2 as a possible D gene (6 bases). The CDR3 sequence is 16 residues long. The germline CDR1 and CDR2 sequences are SNHLY and FYNNEI. The V and J ends lost 3 bases and 5 bases respectively, with 18 bases between them.

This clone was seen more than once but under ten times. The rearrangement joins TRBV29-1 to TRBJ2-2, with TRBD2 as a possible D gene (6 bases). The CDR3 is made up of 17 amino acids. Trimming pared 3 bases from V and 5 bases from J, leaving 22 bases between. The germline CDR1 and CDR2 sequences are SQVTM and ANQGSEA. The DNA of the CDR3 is TGCAGCGTTGACCCGGGGGTACCTTTCATTCGGACCGGGGAGCTGTTTTTT. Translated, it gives CSVDPGVPFIRTGELFF.

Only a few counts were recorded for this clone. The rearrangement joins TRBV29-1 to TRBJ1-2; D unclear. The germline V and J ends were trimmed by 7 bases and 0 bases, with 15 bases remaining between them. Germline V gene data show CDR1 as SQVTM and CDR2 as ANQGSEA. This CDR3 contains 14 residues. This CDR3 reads CSAKVPGANYGYTF. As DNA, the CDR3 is TGCAGCGCCAAAGTTCCGGGTGCTAACTATGGCTACACCTTC.

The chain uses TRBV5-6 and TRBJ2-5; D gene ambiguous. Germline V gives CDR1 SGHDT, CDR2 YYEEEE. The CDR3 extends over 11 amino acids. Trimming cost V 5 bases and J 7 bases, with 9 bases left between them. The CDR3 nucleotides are TGTGCCAGCAGTCACGGACCGACCCAGTACTTC. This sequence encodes CASSHGPTQYF.